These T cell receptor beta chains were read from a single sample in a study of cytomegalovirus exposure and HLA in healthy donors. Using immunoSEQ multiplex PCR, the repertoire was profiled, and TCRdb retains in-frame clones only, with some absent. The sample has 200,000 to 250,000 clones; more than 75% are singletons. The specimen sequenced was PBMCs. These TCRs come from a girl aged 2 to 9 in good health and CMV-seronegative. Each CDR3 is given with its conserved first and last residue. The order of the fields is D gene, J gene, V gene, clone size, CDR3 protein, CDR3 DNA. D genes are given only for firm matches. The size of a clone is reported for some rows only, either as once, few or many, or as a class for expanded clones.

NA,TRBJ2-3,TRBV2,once,CASSPLFSTDTQYF,TGTGCCAGCAGCCCACTGTTTAGCACAGATACGCAGTATTTT
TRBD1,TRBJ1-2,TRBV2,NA,CASSQAGTGAVYGYTF,TGTGCCAGCAGCCAAGCAGGGACAGGGGCGGTGTATGGCTACACCTTC
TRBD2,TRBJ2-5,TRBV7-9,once,CASSSLAGGRQETQYF,TGTGCCAGCAGCTCTCTAGCGGGGGGTCGGCAAGAGACCCAGTACTTC
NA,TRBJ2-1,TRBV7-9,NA,CASSHQTGRNEQFF,TGTGCCAGCAGCCACCAGACAGGGAGGAATGAGCAGTTCTTC
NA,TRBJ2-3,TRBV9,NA,CASSLGGEGTDTQYF,TGTGCCAGCAGCCTAGGGGGGGAGGGCACAGATACGCAGTATTTT
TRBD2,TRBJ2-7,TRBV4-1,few,CASSQAASGTYEQYF,TGCGCCAGCAGCCAAGCGGCTAGCGGGACTTACGAGCAGTACTTC
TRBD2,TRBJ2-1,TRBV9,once,CASSSRTSGRAQQFF,TGTGCCAGCAGCTCCCGGACTAGCGGGAGGGCCCAGCAGTTCTTC
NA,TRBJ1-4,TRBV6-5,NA,CASRFLTGEKLFF,TGTGCCAGCAGATTTCTGACAGGCGAAAAACTGTTTTTT
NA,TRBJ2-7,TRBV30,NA,CAWSVGGQIYEQYF,TGTGCCTGGAGTGTGGGCGGGCAGATCTACGAGCAGTACTTC
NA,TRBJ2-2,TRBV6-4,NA,CASSDSGANTGELFF,TGTGCCAGCAGTGACTCAGGGGCGAACACCGGGGAGCTGTTTTTT
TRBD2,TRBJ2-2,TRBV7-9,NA,CASSRLAGVPGELFF,TGTGCCAGCAGCCGCCTAGCGGGAGTCCCCGGGGAGCTGTTTTTT
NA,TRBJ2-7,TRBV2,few,CASSLSYEQYF,TGTGCCAGCAGTCTCTCCTACGAGCAGTACTTC
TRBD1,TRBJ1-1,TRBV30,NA,CAWTQDRGGEAFF,TGTGCCTGGACCCAAGACAGGGGAGGCGAAGCTTTCTTT
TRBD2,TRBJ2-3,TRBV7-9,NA,CSSSSIAGRGTDTQYF,TGTTCCAGCAGCTCAATAGCGGGCAGAGGCACAGATACGCAGTATTTT
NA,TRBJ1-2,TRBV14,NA,CASSHDSGTLGDGYTF,TGTGCCAGCAGCCATGACAGTGGGACATTAGGCGATGGCTACACCTTC